This T cell receptor beta chain was obtained from a study of PD-L1 blockade in urothelial cancer. Method: immunoSEQ multiplex PCR; TCRdb's copy keeps in-frame clones and lacks some. The data show about 90,000 clones, 90% seen once. With 8 bases removed from V and 1 base from J, the gap between germline ends came to 16 bases. This CDR3 is 15 amino acids long. From germline, CDR1 is SNHLY and CDR2 FYNNEI. Sequenced material: PBMCs, taken around atezolizumab (anti-PD-L1) treatment. The TCR was taken from a man aged 60-69 years with urothelial cancer. This chain links TRBV2 with TRBJ2-3; TRBD2 might be the D (6 bases). CDR3 DNA: TGTGCCAGCCGGTACGGGAGCGCCCGCACAGATACGCAGTATTTT. Protein sequence: CASRYGSARTDTQYF.